The rows below give T cell receptor beta chains drawn from one sample of a study of shared clonotypes between healthy human individuals. Sequenced by immunoSEQ multiplex PCR; TCRdb stores in-frame clones only, minus some. The top ten clones hold 0.39% of a sample with about 2.3 million clones, 85% to 95% of them seen once. Sequenced material: naive CD4+ T cells from PBMCs. The receptors shown here come from a man aged 18-30 years in good health. Some clones in this sample may be carry-over from other donors' samples. The CDR3 runs from the conserved cysteine through the conserved F or W. A D gene is named only where the DNA matches it firmly. Part of the rows lack a size; the others show once, few, many or a class for expanded clones.

size: -
J: TRBJ2-5
V: TRBV28
D: -
DNA: TGTGCCAGCAGCAGGGGGGCCAGGGGCCCCGGAGTTCAGACCCAGTACTTC
CDR3: CASSRGARGPGVQTQYF

size: -
J: TRBJ1-1
V: TRBV6-1
D: -
DNA: TGTGCCAGCAGTGAAAGGCTGGGGCCCTCCGCTGGGGCTTTCTTT
CDR3: CASSERLGPSAGAFF

size: -
J: TRBJ1-4
V: TRBV9
D: TRBD1
DNA: TGTGCCAGCAGCGTAGTAAGGGACAGATGTAATGAAAAACTGTTTTTT
CDR3: CASSVVRDRCNEKLFF

size: -
J: TRBJ2-3
V: TRBV11-3
D: -
DNA: TGTGCCAGCAGCTTAGGGGTCGGAGATACGCAGTATTTT
CDR3: CASSLGVGDTQYF

size: -
J: TRBJ1-1
V: TRBV18
D: TRBD1
DNA: TGTGCCAGCTCAACAAAACAGGGGGGATACACTGAAGCTTTCTTT
CDR3: CASSTKQGGYTEAFF

size: once
J: TRBJ2-6
V: TRBV28
D: -
DNA: TGTGCCAGCAGTTTACACCAAGGCTCTGGGGCCAACGTCCTGACTTTC
CDR3: CASSLHQGSGANVLTF

size: -
J: TRBJ2-1
V: TRBV2
D: -
DNA: TGTGCCAGCGGATGGGACGCCGACTACAATGAGCAGTTCTTC
CDR3: CASGWDADYNEQFF

size: -
J: TRBJ2-1
V: TRBV27
D: -
DNA: TGTGCCAGCAGTGGCTTGGGGGGGCTCTACAATGAGCAGTTCTTC
CDR3: CASSGLGGLYNEQFF

size: -
J: TRBJ2-1
V: TRBV7-2
D: TRBD1
DNA: TGTGCCAGCAGCTTCCCTAGGGGGACAGGGTACAATGAGCAGTTCTTC
CDR3: CASSFPRGTGYNEQFF

size: -
J: TRBJ1-4
V: TRBV4-1
D: -
DNA: TGCGCCAGCACCCCCTTACGGGGGCGGGAAAAACTGTTTTTT
CDR3: CASTPLRGREKLFF

size: -
J: TRBJ2-3
V: TRBV7-2
D: TRBD2
DNA: TGTGCCAGCAGCTTACGAACCGGGGGCGGGAGGGCCGGAGATACGCAGTATTTT
CDR3: CASSLRTGGGRAGDTQYF